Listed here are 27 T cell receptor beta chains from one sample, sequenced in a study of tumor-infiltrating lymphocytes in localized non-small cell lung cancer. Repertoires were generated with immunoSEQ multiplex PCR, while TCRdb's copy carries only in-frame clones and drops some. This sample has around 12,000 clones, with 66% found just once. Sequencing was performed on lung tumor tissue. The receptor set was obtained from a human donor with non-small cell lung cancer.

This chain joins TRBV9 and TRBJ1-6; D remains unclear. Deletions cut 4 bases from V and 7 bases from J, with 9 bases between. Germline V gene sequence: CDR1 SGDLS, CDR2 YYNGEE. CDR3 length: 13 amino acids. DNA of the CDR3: TGTGCCAGCAGCCGGTTAGGAAATTCACCCCTCCACTTT. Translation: CASSRLGNSPLHF.

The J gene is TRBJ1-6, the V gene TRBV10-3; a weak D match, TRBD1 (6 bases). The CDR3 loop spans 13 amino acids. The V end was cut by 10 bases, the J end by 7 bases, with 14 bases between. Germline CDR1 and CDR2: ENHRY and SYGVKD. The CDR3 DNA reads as TGTGCCACAGTCCGGGACATAAATTCACCCCTCCACTTT. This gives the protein CATVRDINSPLHF.

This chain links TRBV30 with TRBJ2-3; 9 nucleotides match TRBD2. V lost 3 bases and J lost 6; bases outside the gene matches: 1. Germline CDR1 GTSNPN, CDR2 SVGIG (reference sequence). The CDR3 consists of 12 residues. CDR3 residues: CAWRTSGDTQYF. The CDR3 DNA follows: TGTGCCTGGAGGACTAGCGGTGATACGCAGTATTTT.

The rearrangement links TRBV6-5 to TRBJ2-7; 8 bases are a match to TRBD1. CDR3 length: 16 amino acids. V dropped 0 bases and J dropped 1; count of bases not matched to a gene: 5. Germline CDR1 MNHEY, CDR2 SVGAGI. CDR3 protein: CASSYSGQGGSYEQYF. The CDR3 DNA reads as TGTGCCAGCAGTTACTCCGGACAGGGTGGGTCCTACGAGCAGTACTTC.

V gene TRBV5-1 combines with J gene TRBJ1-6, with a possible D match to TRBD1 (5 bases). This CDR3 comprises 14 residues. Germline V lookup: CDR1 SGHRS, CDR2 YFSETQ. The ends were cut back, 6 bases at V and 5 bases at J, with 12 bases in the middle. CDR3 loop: CASNQGPNNSPLHF. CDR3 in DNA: TGCGCCAGCAATCAGGGACCCAATAATTCACCCCTCCACTTT.

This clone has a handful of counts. CDR3 amino acids: CASSSLTTGVKTQYF. As DNA, the CDR3 is TGTGCCAGCAGCTCACTAACCACAGGGGTAAAGACCCAGTACTTC. The chain carries TRBV5-6 and TRBJ2-5; 7 bases are a match to TRBD1. The CDR3 runs to 15 residues. The V and J ends lost 3 bases and 6 bases, in that order; junction bases with no gene match: 11. Per the germline V gene, CDR1 is SGHDT and CDR2 is YYEEEE.

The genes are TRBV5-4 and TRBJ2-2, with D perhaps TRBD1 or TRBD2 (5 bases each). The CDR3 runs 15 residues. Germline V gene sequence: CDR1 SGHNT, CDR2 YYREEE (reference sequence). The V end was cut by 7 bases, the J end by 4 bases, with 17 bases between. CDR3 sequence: CASRATGTPTGELFF. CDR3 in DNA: TGTGCCAGCCGTGCCACCGGGACCCCCACCGGGGAGCTGTTTTTT.

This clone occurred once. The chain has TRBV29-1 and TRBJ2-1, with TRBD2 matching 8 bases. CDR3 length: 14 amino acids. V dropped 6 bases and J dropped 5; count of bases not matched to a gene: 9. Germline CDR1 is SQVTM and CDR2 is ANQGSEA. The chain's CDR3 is CSVLRLAGDNEQFF. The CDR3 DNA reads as TGCAGCGTGCTGAGGCTAGCGGGCGACAATGAGCAGTTCTTC.

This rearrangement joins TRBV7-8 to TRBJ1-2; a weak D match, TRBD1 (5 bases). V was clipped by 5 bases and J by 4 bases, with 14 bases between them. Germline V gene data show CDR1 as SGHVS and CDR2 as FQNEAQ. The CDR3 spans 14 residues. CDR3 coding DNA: TGTGCCAGCAGCATCGACAGAAGGGGCTATGGCTACACCTTC. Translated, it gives CASSIDRRGYGYTF.

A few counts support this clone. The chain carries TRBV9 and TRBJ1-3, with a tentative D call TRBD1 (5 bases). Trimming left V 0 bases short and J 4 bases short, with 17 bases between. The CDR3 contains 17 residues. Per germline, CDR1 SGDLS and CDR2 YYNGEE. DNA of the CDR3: TGTGCCAGCAGCGTAGCGGTAGGGACCGCAGGGGGAAACACCATATATTTT. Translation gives CASSVAVGTAGGNTIYF.

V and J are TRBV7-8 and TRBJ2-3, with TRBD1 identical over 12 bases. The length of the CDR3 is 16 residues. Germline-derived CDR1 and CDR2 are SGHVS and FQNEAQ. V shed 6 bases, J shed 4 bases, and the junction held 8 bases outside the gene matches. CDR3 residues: CASRQGTGGMADTQYF. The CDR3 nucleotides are TGTGCCAGCAGGCAAGGGACAGGGGGCATGGCAGATACGCAGTATTTT.

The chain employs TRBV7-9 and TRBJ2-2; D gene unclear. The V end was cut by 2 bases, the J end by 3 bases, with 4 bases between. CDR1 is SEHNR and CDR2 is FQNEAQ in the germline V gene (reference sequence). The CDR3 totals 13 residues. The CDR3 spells CASSLMDTGELFF. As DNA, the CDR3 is TGTGCCAGCAGCTTAATGGACACCGGGGAGCTGTTTTTT.

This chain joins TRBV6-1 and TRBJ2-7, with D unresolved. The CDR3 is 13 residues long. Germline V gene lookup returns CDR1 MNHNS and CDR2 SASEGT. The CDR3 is CAAWNYLSYEQYF. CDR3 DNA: TGTGCGGCGTGGAACTACCTGTCCTACGAGCAGTACTTC.

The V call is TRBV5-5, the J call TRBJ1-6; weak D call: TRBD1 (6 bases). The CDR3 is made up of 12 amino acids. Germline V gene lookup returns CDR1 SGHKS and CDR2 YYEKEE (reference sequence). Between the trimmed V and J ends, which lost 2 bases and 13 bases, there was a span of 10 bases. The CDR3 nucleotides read TGTGCCAGCAGCTTAACAGGGTCGCCCCTCCACTTT. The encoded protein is CASSLTGSPLHF.

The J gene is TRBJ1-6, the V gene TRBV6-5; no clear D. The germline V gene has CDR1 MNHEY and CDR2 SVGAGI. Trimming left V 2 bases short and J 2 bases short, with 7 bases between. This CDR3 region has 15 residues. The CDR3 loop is CASSYGQTYNSPLHF. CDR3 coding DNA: TGTGCCAGCAGTTACGGGCAGACCTATAATTCACCCCTCCACTTT.

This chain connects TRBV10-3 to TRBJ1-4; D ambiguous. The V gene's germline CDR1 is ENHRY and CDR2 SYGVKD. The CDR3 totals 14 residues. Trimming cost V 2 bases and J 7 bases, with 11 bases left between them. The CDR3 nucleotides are TGTGCCATCAGTGAGCCAACTACATCTGAAAAACTGTTTTTT. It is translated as CAISEPTTSEKLFF.

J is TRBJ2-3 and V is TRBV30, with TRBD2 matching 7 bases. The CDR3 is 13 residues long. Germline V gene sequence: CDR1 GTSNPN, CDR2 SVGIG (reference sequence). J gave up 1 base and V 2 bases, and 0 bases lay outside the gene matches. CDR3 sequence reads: CAWSRGGTDTQYF. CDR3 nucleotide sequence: TGTGCCTGGAGTCGGGGGGGCACAGATACGCAGTATTTT.

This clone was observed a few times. This chain's CDR3 is CASSVGGTGRIQYF. CDR3 sequence (DNA): TGTGCCAGCAGTGTGGGCGGGACAGGGCGTATTCAGTACTTC. This rearrangement joins TRBV2 to TRBJ2-4; 9 bases fit TRBD1. Germline CDR1 and CDR2: SNHLY and FYNNEI. J lost 10 bases, V lost 4 bases, and 8 bases had no gene match. The CDR3 runs 14 residues.

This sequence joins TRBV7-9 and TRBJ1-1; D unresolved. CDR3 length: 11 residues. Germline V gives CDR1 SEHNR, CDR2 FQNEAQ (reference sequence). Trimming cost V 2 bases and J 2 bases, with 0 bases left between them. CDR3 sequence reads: CASSLNTEAFF. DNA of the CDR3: TGTGCCAGCAGCTTAAACACTGAAGCTTTCTTT. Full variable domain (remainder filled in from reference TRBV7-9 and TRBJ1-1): DTGVSQNPRHKITKRGQNVTFRCDPISEHNRLYWYRQTLGQGPEFLTYFQNEAQLEKSRLLSDRFSAERPKGSFSTLEIQRTEQGDSAMYLCASSLNTEAFFGQGTRLTVV.

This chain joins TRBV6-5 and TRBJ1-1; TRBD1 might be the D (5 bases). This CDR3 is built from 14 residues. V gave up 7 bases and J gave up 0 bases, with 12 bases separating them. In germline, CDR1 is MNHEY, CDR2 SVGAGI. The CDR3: CASNEWGVNTEAFF. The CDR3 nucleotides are TGTGCCAGCAACGAATGGGGGGTGAACACTGAAGCTTTCTTT.

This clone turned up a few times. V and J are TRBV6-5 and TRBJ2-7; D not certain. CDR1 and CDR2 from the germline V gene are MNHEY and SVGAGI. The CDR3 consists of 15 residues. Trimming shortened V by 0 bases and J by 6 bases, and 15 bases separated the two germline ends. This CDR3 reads CASSYSGLGSGEQYF. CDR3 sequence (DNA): TGTGCCAGCAGTTACTCAGGGTTGGGATCGGGCGAGCAGTACTTC.

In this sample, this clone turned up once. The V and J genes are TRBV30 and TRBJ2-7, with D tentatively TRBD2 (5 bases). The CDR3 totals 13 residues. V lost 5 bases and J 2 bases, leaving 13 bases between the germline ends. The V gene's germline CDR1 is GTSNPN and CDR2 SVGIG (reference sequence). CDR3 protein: CAWGTGNAYEQYF. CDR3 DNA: TGTGCCTGGGGTACGGGGAATGCCTACGAGCAGTACTTC.

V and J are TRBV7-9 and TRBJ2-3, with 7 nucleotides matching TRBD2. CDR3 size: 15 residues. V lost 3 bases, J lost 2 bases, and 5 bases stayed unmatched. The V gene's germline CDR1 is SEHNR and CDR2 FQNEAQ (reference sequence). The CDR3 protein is CASSLEGTTTDTQYF. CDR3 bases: TGTGCCAGCAGCTTGGAGGGGACTACCACAGATACGCAGTATTTT.

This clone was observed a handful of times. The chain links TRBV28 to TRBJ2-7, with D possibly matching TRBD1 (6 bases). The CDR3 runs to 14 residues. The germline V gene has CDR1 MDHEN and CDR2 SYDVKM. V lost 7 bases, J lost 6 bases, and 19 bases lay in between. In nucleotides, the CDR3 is TGTGCCAGCACCTACCTCACAGGGAAGGGCGAGCAGTACTTC. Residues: CASTYLTGKGEQYF. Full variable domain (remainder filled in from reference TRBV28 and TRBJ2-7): DVKVTQSSRYLVKRTGEKVFLECVQDMDHENMFWYRQDPGLGLRLIYFSYDVKMKEKGDIPEGYSVSREKKERFSLILESASTNQTSMYLCASTYLTGKGEQYFGPGTRLTVT.

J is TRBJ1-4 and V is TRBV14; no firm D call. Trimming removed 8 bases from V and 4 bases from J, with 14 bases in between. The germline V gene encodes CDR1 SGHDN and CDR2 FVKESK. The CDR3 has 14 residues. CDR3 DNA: TGTGCCAGCCGAGGAGAACAGTATAATGAAAAACTGTTTTTT. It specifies CASRGEQYNEKLFF.

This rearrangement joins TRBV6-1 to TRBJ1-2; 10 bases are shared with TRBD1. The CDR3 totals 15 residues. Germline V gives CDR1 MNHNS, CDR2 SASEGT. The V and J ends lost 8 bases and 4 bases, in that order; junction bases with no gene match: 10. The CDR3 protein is CASSTGQGFGYGYTF. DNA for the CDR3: TGTGCCAGCTCCACGGGACAGGGGTTCGGCTATGGCTACACCTTC.

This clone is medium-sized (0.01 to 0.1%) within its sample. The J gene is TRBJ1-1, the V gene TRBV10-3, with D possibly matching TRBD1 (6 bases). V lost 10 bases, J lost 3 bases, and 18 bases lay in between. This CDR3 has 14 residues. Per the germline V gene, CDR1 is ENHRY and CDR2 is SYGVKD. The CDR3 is CATRQAMPYTEAFF. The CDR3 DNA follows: TGTGCCACGAGACAGGCCATGCCCTACACTGAAGCTTTCTTT.